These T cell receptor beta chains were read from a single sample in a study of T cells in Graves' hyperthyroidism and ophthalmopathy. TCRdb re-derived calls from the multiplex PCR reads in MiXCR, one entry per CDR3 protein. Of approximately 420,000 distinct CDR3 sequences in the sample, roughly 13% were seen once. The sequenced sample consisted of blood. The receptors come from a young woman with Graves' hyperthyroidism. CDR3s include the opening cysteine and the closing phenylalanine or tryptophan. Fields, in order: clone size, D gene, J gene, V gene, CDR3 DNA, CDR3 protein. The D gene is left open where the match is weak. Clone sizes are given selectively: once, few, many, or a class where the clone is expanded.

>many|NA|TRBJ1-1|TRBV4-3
TGCGCCAGCAGCCAACCGGGGAACACTGAAGCTTTCTTT
CASSQPGNTEAFF
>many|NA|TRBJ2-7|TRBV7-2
TGTGCTAGCAGCCCCTGGGGCGGCTACGAGCAGTACTTC
CASSPWGGYEQYF
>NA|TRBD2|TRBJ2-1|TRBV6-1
TGTGCCAGCAGGGGACTAGCATCACAAGAGACCCAGTTCTTC
CASRGLASQETQFF
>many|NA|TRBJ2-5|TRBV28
TGTGCCAGCAGTCAGGGTGGACAAGAGACCCAGTACTTC
CASSQGGQETQYF
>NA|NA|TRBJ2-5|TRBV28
TGTGCCAGCAGAAAGGGGGTTTCACCAGACTTC
CASRKGVSPDF
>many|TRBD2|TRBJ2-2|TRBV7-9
TGTGCCAGCAGCTCACCGGGACTAGCGGGAGCCGGGGAGCTGTTTTTT
CASSSPGLAGAGELFF
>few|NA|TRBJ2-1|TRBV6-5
TGTGCCAGCAGTTACTCGAAGGGCGACCTAAGGTACAATGAGCAGTTCTTC
CASSYSKGDLRYNEQFF
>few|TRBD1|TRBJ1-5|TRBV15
TGTGCCACCAGTCGGCTCAGGGGGCCGAATCAGCCCCAGCATTTT
CATSRLRGPNQPQHF
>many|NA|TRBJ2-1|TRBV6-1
TGTGCCAGCATTGGGGTAACGACCAATGAGCAGTTCTTC
CASIGVTTNEQFF
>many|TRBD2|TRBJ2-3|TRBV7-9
TGTGCCAGCAGCAACCGACTAGCGGGGGGCACAGATACGCAGTATTTT
CASSNRLAGGTDTQYF
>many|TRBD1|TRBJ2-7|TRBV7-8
TGTGCCAGCAGCTTATTTGGGACAGGGGCCTACGAGCAGTACTTC
CASSLFGTGAYEQYF
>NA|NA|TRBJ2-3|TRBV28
TGTGCCAGCAGTTTTGAAGCGCTCTCATGGACCGTTAGCACAGATACGCAGTATTTT
CASSFEALSWTVSTDTQYF
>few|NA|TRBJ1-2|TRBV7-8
TGTGCCAGCAGCTTAGAAGTCGGACGCGATAACTATGGCTACACCTTC
CASSLEVGRDNYGYTF
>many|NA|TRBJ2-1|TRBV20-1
TGCAGTGCTAGAGATAGGGGGCGGGGCGTCTACAATGAGCAGTTCTTC
CSARDRGRGVYNEQFF
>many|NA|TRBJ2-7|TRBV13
TGTGCCAGCAGGACTAGAGGATCCTACGAGCAGTACTTC
CASRTRGSYEQYF
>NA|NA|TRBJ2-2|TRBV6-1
TGTGCCAGCAGCCAAAGCGGAACTCACACCGGGGAGCTGTTTTTT
CASSQSGTHTGELFF
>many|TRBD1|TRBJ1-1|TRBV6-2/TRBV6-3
TGTGCCAGCAGTCTACGGGACAGCCGTATGAACACTGAAGCTTTCTTT
CASSLRDSRMNTEAFF
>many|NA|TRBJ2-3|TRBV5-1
TGCGCCAGCAGCACCCGGGAAGCCAACACAGATACGCAGTATTTT
CASSTREANTDTQYF
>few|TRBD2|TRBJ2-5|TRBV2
TGTGCCAGCAGAAGAGTAGCGGGAGGAGAGACCCAGTACTTC
CASRRVAGGETQYF
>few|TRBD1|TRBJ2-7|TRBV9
TGTGCCAGCAGCGGGGACAGGCCAGAGCAGTACTTC
CASSGDRPEQYF
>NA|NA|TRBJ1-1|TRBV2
TGTGCCAGCTTCGTGGGGAACAGAATGGTCGTCGAAGCTTTCTTT
CASFVGNRMVVEAFF
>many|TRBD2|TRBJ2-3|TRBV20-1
TGCAGTGCCAAAGTAGCGGGAGTAGATACGCAGTATTTT
CSAKVAGVDTQYF